What follows is one TCR beta chain and its context. The data derive from a study of blood T cell repertoires in COVID-19. The method was immunoSEQ multiplex PCR; TCRdb's version includes in-frame clones alone and lacks a portion of them. The data hold fewer than 85,000 clones, with more than 75% observed a single time. Germline CDR1 is SGHRS and CDR2 is YFSETQ. V lost 0 bases to trimming and J lost 5 bases; unmatched junction nucleotides: 2. The CDR3 sequence is 14 residues long. The chain recombines TRBV5-1 with TRBJ1-1; 9 nucleotides match TRBD1. The receptor's source is a human donor in a cohort sampled during active COVID-19. Sequencing used peripheral blood. The CDR3, as DNA: TGCGCCAGCAGCTTGGATGGACAGGGGACTGAAGCTTTCTTT. Translation: CASSLDGQGTEAFF.